Detailed here is one T cell receptor beta chain. This CDR3 is built from 16 residues. The V gene end was trimmed by 6 bases and the J gene end by 0 bases; junction bases not matched to a gene: 9. The germline V gene encodes CDR1 MDHEN and CDR2 SYDVKM. This sample was included in a study of blood T cell repertoires in COVID-19. The table came from immunoSEQ multiplex PCR; TCRdb's copy has only in-frame clones and leaves some out. The data show approximately 330,000 clones, with around 85% seen just once and roughly 4.2% held by the top ten. This rearrangement joins TRBV28 to TRBJ2-3; 7 bases map to TRBD1. The receptor was isolated from a woman aged 35 to 49 with acute COVID-19. Sequences were obtained from PBMCs or T cells enriched from blood (not recorded which). CDR3 amino acids: CASRSNRGPSTDTQYF. As DNA, the CDR3 is TGTGCCAGCAGAAGTAACAGGGGCCCTAGCACAGATACGCAGTATTTT.